The 9 T cell receptor beta chains below all came from one sample that was sequenced in a study of OX40 agonist ivuxolimab in advanced cancers. Assay used: immunoSEQ multiplex PCR; TCRdb lists only in-frame clones, some missing. Of tens of thousands of clones in the sample, more than 75% were seen once. This specimen consisted of CD4+ or CD8+ T cells sorted from blood, obtained in a trial of the OX40 agonist ivuxolimab. The receptors derive from an adult with an advanced solid tumor such as melanoma, head and neck, liver or kidney cancer.

The V and J genes are TRBV2 and TRBJ1-4; D uncertain. The V gene lost 6 bases and the J gene lost 8 bases, with 10 bases spanning the gap. This CDR3 has 12 residues. From germline, CDR1 is SNHLY and CDR2 FYNNEI. The CDR3, as DNA: TGTGCCAGCAGGGACGATGGGGAAAAACTGTTTTTT. Amino acids: CASRDDGEKLFF.

In regard to this clone: A junction boundary mismatches the germline segment, possibly from a read error. This chain connects TRBV9 to TRBJ2-3; TRBD2 matches at 14 bases. This CDR3 spans 16 amino acids. CDR1 is SGDLS, CDR2 YYNGEE, per germline. CDR3 amino acids: CASSPGLAGGTYTQYF. CDR3 bases: TGTGCCAGCAGCCCCGGACTAGCGGGGGGCACATATACGCAGTATTTT.

The V gene is TRBV7-9, the J gene TRBJ1-4, with unresolved D. The CDR3 is 13 amino acids. V was clipped by 7 bases and J by 7 bases, with 13 bases between them. Germline V gene sequence: CDR1 SEHNR, CDR2 FQNEAQ (reference sequence). CDR3 amino acids: CASTPLGVEKLFF. The DNA of the CDR3 is TGTGCCAGCACCCCCCTCGGGGTTGAAAAACTGTTTTTT. The full variable domain, rest sourced from reference TRBV7-9 and TRBJ1-4, is DTGVSQNPRHKITKRGQNVTFRCDPISEHNRLYWYRQTLGQGPEFLTYFQNEAQLEKSRLLSDRFSAERPKGSFSTLEIQRTEQGDSAMYLCASTPLGVEKLFFGSGTQLSVL.

This chain joins TRBV27 and TRBJ1-3, with a weak D call TRBD1 (6 bases). The germline gives CDR1 MNHEY, CDR2 SMNVEV (reference sequence). This CDR3 has 13 amino acids. V was cut by 6 bases and J by 2 bases, with 8 bases left in between. The CDR3 DNA reads TGTGCCAGCAGACAGGGTGCTGGAAACACCATATATTTT. Translation: CASRQGAGNTIYF.

This chain links TRBV6-5 with TRBJ2-3, with D maybe TRBD2 (5 bases). CDR1 is MNHEY and CDR2 is SVGAGI in the germline V gene. The CDR3 loop spans 14 amino acids. The V gene lost 7 bases and the J gene lost 3 bases, with 14 bases spanning the gap. The CDR3 loop reads CASTLGRETDTQYF. The CDR3 bases are TGTGCCAGCACTTTGGGGAGAGAGACAGATACGCAGTATTTT.

The V gene is TRBV11-3, the J gene TRBJ2-7, with D possibly TRBD2 on 6 matching bases. The ends were cut back, 5 bases at V and 8 bases at J, with 13 bases in the middle. From germline, CDR1 is SGHNT and CDR2 YENEEA. This CDR3 region has 12 residues. The CDR3 protein is CASSPNGGQQYF. The CDR3 DNA reads TGTGCCAGCAGCCCTAATGGAGGGCAGCAGTACTTC.

A few counts support this clone. J is TRBJ1-5 and V is TRBV15; D is possibly TRBD1 (6 bases). The CDR3 is made up of 16 amino acids. The V end lost 3 bases, the J end lost 3 bases, and 15 bases lay between the germline ends. Germline-derived CDR1 and CDR2 are LNHNV and YYDKDF (reference sequence). The DNA of the CDR3 is TGTGCCACCAGCAGGGGGGACACGGGATTCAATCAGCCCCAGCATTTT. Translated: CATSRGDTGFNQPQHF. Combining the CDR3 with reference TRBV15 and TRBJ1-5 gives the whole variable domain DAMVIQNPRYQVTQFGKPVTLSCSQTLNHNVMYWYQQKSSQAPKLLFHYYDKDFNNEADTPDNFQSRRPNTSFCFLDIRSPGLGDTAMYLCATSRGDTGFNQPQHFGDGTRLSIL.

The genes are TRBV18 and TRBJ1-3; 8 bases agree with TRBD1. With V trimmed by 1 base and J by 1 base, 12 bases remained unmatched. Germline lookup yields CDR1 KGHSH and CDR2 LQKENI. The CDR3 is 19 residues long. The CDR3: CASSPLPRQGPLSGNTIYF. CDR3 coding DNA: TGTGCCAGCTCACCACTGCCGCGACAGGGGCCTTTGTCTGGAAACACCATATATTTT.

This rearrangement joins TRBV10-3 to TRBJ1-2; 11 positions agree with TRBD1. CDR3 length equals 17 residues. Trimming removed 4 bases from V and 3 bases from J; junction bases left unmatched: 10. Germline V gene data show CDR1 as ENHRY and CDR2 as SYGVKD. As DNA, the CDR3 is TGTGCCATCAGTGGGAAACCCGGGACAGGGGGAGACTATGGCTACACCTTC. This sequence encodes CAISGKPGTGGDYGYTF.